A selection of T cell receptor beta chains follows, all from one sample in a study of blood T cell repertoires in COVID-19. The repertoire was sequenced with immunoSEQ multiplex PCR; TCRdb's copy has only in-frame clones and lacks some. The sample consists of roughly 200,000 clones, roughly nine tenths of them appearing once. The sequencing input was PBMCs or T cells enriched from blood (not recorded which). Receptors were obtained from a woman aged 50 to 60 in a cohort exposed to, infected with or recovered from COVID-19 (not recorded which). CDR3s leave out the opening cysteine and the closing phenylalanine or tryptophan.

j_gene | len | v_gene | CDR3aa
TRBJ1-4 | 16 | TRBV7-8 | ASSRTGGSFTTNEKLF
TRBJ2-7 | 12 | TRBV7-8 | ASSLSGGLGEQY
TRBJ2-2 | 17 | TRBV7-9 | ASSLKDSFFSLNTGELF
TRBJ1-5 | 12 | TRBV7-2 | ASSEGQGPQPQH
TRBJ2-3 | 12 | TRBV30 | AWSRLVSTDTQY
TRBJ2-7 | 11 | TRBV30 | AWSRELAYEQY
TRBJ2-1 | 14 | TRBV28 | ASSLAGGQAYNEQF
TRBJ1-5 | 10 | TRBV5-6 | ASTRDNQPQH
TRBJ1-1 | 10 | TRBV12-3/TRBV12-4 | ASSLGEGEAF
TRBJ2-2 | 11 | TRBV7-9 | ASSFEGAGELF
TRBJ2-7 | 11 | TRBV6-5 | ASSRDRKYEQY
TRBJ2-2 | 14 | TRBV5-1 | ASSLGTGRNTGELF
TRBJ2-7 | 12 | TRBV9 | ASSPTSGDYEQY
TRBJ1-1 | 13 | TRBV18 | ASSDNRQGNTEAF